Listed here are 11 T cell receptor beta chains from one sample, sequenced in a study of blood T cell repertoires in COVID-19. Assay used: immunoSEQ multiplex PCR; TCRdb lists only in-frame clones, some missing. The sample records some 350,000 clones, around 87% being singletons. The sequencing input was PBMCs or T cells enriched from blood (not recorded which). All receptors come from a woman aged 25 to 39 who had recovered from COVID-19.

J is TRBJ2-2 and V is TRBV18; TRBD2 might be the D (5 bases). V was shortened by 5 bases and J by 4 bases, with 11 bases between the two germline ends. In germline, CDR1 is KGHSH, CDR2 LQKENI. The CDR3 consists of 14 residues. The CDR3 sequence: CASSEGMRTGELFF. In DNA, the CDR3 is TGTGCCAGCTCAGAGGGCATGCGCACCGGGGAGCTGTTTTTT.

This clone was seen a few times. The CDR3 loop is CASSLPASGGNEQFF. CDR3 nucleotide sequence: TGCGCCAGCAGCCTACCGGCTAGCGGGGGAAATGAGCAGTTCTTC. The chain uses TRBV4-1 and TRBJ2-1; 10 positions match TRBD2. The CDR3 sequence is 15 residues long. Germline V gene data show CDR1 as MGHRA and CDR2 as YSYEKL. The J segment lost 7 bases and the V segment lost 4 bases, leaving 7 bases of the junction unmatched.

The chain employs TRBV9 and TRBJ1-4; D gene uncertain. The CDR3 runs to 15 residues. Germline V gives CDR1 SGDLS, CDR2 YYNGEE. Trimming removed 2 bases from V and 8 bases from J, with 16 bases in between. The CDR3 spells CASSVLGGAGEKLFF. In DNA form, the CDR3 reads TGTGCCAGCAGCGTCTTGGGAGGAGCGGGGGAAAAACTGTTTTTT.

The chain employs TRBV4-1 and TRBJ1-1, with D tentatively TRBD1 (5 bases). Germline V CDR1 and CDR2: MGHRA, YSYEKL. V lost 0 bases to trimming and J lost 7 bases, with 12 bases between them. The CDR3 extends over 14 amino acids. As DNA, the CDR3 is TGCGCCAGCAGCCAAGAAACAGGCAGATATGAAGCTTTCTTT. Encoded protein: CASSQETGRYEAFF.

This sequence joins TRBV7-9 and TRBJ2-3, with D possibly being TRBD2 (6 bases). In germline, CDR1 is SEHNR, CDR2 FQNEAQ (reference sequence). The length of the CDR3 is 13 residues. Trimming cost V 4 bases and J 3 bases, with 8 bases left between them. CDR3: CASSWRETDTQYF. The CDR3, as DNA: TGTGCCAGCAGCTGGAGGGAGACAGATACGCAGTATTTT.

The V gene is TRBV3-1 (or the pseudogene TRBV3-2), the J gene TRBJ2-1; D is possibly TRBD1 (6 bases). Germline V gene lookup returns CDR1 LGHDT and CDR2 YNNKEL (reference sequence). The CDR3 runs 15 residues. The ends were cut back, 3 bases at V and 4 bases at J, with 13 bases in the middle. The CDR3 sequence: CASSQEGGSYNEQFF. DNA of the CDR3: TGTGCCAGCAGCCAGGAAGGGGGATCGTACAATGAGCAGTTCTTC.

A note on this clone: Different DNA sequences within this sample yield the same CDR3. The chain uses TRBV19 and TRBJ1-5; the D gene is possibly TRBD1 (6 bases). The V gene's germline CDR1 is LNHDA and CDR2 SQIVND (reference sequence). V lost 3 bases and J 4 bases, leaving 7 bases between the germline ends. The CDR3 spans 13 residues. Here the CDR3 reads CASSITGNQPQHF. CDR3 in DNA: TGTGCCAGTAGTATTACAGGGAATCAGCCCCAGCATTTT.

The chain links TRBV3-1 (or the pseudogene TRBV3-2) to TRBJ1-2; possibly TRBD1 for D (6 bases). Looked up from germline, CDR1 is LGHDT and CDR2 is YNNKEL (reference sequence). The CDR3 sequence is 12 residues long. The V end lost 2 bases, the J end lost 7 bases, and 8 bases lay between the germline ends. This CDR3 reads CASSQSGVGYTF. In DNA form, the CDR3 reads TGTGCCAGCAGCCAATCAGGGGTTGGCTACACCTTC.

The V call is TRBV4-3, the J call TRBJ2-2; the match to TRBD1 covers 12 bases. CDR3 length: 18 residues. Germline CDR1 LGHNA, CDR2 YSLEER. The V gene end was trimmed by 3 bases and the J gene end by 7 bases; junction bases not matched to a gene: 12. CDR3 bases: TGCGCCAGCAGCCATGAGTCCGGGACAGGGGGCTTTAGCGGGGAGCTGTTTTTT. Translating gives CASSHESGTGGFSGELFF.

This clone has just one count. This chain connects TRBV29-1 to TRBJ1-1; D not resolved. V was trimmed by 3 bases and J by 3 bases, leaving 8 bases between them. The CDR3 covers 12 residues. Per the germline V gene, CDR1 is SQVTM and CDR2 is ANQGSEA. The CDR3 DNA follows: TGCAGCGTTGATTATGTAGACACTGAAGCTTTCTTT. Amino acids: CSVDYVDTEAFF. Full variable domain (outside the CDR3, taken from reference TRBV29-1 and TRBJ1-1): SAVISQKPSRDICQRGTSLTIQCQVDSQVTMMFWYRQQPGQSLTLIATANQGSEATYESGFVIDKFPISRPNLTFSTLTVSNMSPEDSSIYLCSVDYVDTEAFFGQGTRLTVV.

This clone has only a few counts. The gene calls are TRBV5-4 and TRBJ1-2; no reliable D call. This CDR3 is built from 15 residues. Germline V lookup: CDR1 SGHNT, CDR2 YYREEE (reference sequence). The V and J ends lost 3 bases and 0 bases respectively, with 12 bases between them. DNA for the CDR3: TGTGCCAGCAGCTGGGGAGGGCAGTCTAACTATGGCTACACCTTC. As protein: CASSWGGQSNYGYTF.